These 25 T cell receptor beta chains were all obtained from the same sample, sequenced in a study of T cells in Graves' hyperthyroidism and ophthalmopathy. TCR beta CDR3 regions were amplified from RNA. First-round RT-PCR targeting the TCR CDR3 was performed with the HTBI primer set. TCRdb passed the multiplex PCR reads through MiXCR, listing each CDR3 protein once. The table lists approximately 370,000 distinct CDR3 sequences, roughly a sixth of them singletons. The sample taken for sequencing was blood. The receptor source for this set is a woman aged 25 to 39 with Graves' hyperthyroidism that later progressed to Graves' ophthalmopathy.

At least ten counts were recorded for this clonotype. The chain has TRBV19 and TRBJ2-2; D is perhaps TRBD2 (5 bases). V was cut by 4 bases and J by 4 bases, with 13 bases left in between. Looked up from germline, CDR1 is LNHDA and CDR2 is SQIVND (reference sequence). The CDR3 totals 15 residues. CDR3 sequence: CASSRLTRSTGELFF. The CDR3 nucleotides are TGTGCCAGTAGTAGGCTCACTAGGAGCACCGGGGAGCTGTTTTTT.

About this clonotype: A much more abundant neighbour one base away suggests this may be a read error. The conserved phenylalanine or tryptophan is not found at the CDR3 terminus, so this likely reflects a read error. This sequence joins TRBV27 and TRBJ1-5; 8 bases line up with TRBD1. V was clipped by 3 bases and J by 7 bases; unmatched bases: 5. Germline V CDR1 and CDR2: MNHEY, SMNVEV (reference sequence). CDR3 size: 14 residues. CDR3 DNA sequence: TGTGCCAGCAGTTTTGCAGGGGGCGGACAGCCCCAGCATCTT. Its translation: CASSFAGGGQPQHL.

This chain links TRBV12-3 or TRBV12-4 with TRBJ2-3; TRBD2 aligns across 12 bases. V gave up 5 bases and J gave up 0 bases; unmatched junction bases: 6. The length of the CDR3 is 17 residues. CDR3 region: CASSERLAGASTDTQYF. Here the CDR3 DNA reads TGTGCCAGCAGTGAGCGACTAGCGGGAGCCAGCACAGATACGCAGTATTTT.

Many counts were recorded for this clonotype. This sequence joins TRBV4-1 and TRBJ2-3; 8 bases match TRBD2. The CDR3 spans 16 residues. V trimming: 0 bases; J trimming: 2 bases; junction bases outside the gene matches: 4. Germline V gene data show CDR1 as MGHRA and CDR2 as YSYEKL. CDR3 residues: CASSQEETSATDTQYF. CDR3 DNA: TGCGCCAGCAGCCAAGAAGAGACTAGCGCCACAGATACGCAGTATTTT.

This chain uses TRBV18 with TRBJ1-2, with D perhaps matching TRBD1 (6 bases). CDR3 size: 14 residues. Germline V gene data show CDR1 as KGHSH and CDR2 as LQKENI. Trimming pared 3 bases from V and 4 bases from J, leaving 12 bases between. The CDR3 loop reads CASSPQTDSYGYTF. DNA for the CDR3: TGTGCCAGCTCACCTCAGACGGACAGCTATGGCTACACCTTC.

The genes are TRBV5-1 and TRBJ2-5; perhaps TRBD1 as D (5 bases). Germline CDR1 and CDR2: SGHRS and YFSETQ. Trimming cost V 3 bases and J 0 bases, with 15 bases left between them. CDR3 size: 16 residues. In DNA, the CDR3 is TGCGCCAGCAGCTGGGGCCTAAACACTTACCAAGAGACCCAGTACTTC. Amino acids: CASSWGLNTYQETQYF.

The chain uses TRBV19 and TRBJ1-2; TRBD1 might be the D (5 bases). Germline lookup yields CDR1 LNHDA and CDR2 SQIVND (reference sequence). The V gene lost 4 bases and the J gene lost 4 bases, with 13 bases spanning the gap. The CDR3 is 14 residues long. The CDR3 region is CASSTSTVTYGYTF. The CDR3 nucleotides read TGTGCCAGTAGTACGTCGACAGTTACCTATGGCTACACCTTC.

The sample holds many counts of this clonotype. The J gene is TRBJ2-7, the V gene TRBV30, with D possibly being TRBD1 (6 bases). V was clipped by 2 bases and J by 1 base, with 9 bases between them. CDR3 length: 13 residues. Germline-derived CDR1 and CDR2 are GTSNPN and SVGIG (reference sequence). The CDR3 nucleotides read TGTGCCTGGAGTTACAGGGTTTCCTACGAGCAGTACTTC. It encodes CAWSYRVSYEQYF. Variable domain in full (rest from reference TRBV30 and TRBJ2-7): SQTIHQWPATLVQPVGSPLSLECTVEGTSNPNLYWYRQAAGRGLQLLFYSVGIGQISSEVPQNLSASRPQDRQFILSSKKLLLSDSGFYLCAWSYRVSYEQYFGPGTRLTVT.

This clonotype was picked up many times. CDR3 DNA: TGTGCCAGCAGCTTAGGGGGACAGTCTGGAAACACCATATATTTT. Translated: CASSLGGQSGNTIYF. The V and J genes are TRBV11-2 and TRBJ1-3; 7 positions agree with TRBD1. This CDR3 is built from 15 residues. Germline lookup yields CDR1 SGHAT and CDR2 FQNNGV. J lost 1 base, V lost 1 base, and 1 base had no gene match.

This clonotype was found many times. Here the CDR3 reads CSARASTSADTQYF. The CDR3 DNA reads TGCAGTGCTAGAGCTTCCACTAGTGCCGATACGCAGTATTTT. The chain links TRBV20-1 to TRBJ2-3, with D possibly being TRBD2 (5 bases). In germline, CDR1 is DFQATT, CDR2 SNEGSKA (reference sequence). The V gene lost 1 base and the J gene lost 6 bases, with 14 bases spanning the gap. This CDR3 has 14 residues.

This clonotype was observed many times. The genes are TRBV7-9 and TRBJ2-5, with 7 positions matching TRBD1. The junction had 16 bases not matched to a gene; V was cut back by 5 bases and J by 13 bases. Per the germline V gene, CDR1 is SEHNR and CDR2 is FQNEAQ (reference sequence). This CDR3 comprises 14 residues. This CDR3 is CASSQVGGDTPRYF. The CDR3 bases are TGTGCCAGCAGCCAGGTAGGGGGCGACACACCCCGGTACTTC.

In its sample, this clonotype was seen many times. V gene TRBV11-2 combines with J gene TRBJ2-1; maybe TRBD2 (6 bases). The length of the CDR3 is 15 residues. V lost 9 bases and J lost 5, with 20 bases in between. Germline V gene data show CDR1 as SGHAT and CDR2 as FQNNGV. The CDR3 coding sequence is TGTGCCAGTAGGTGGGTCCGGGAGAGGAACAATGAGCAGTTCTTC. It translates to CASRWVRERNNEQFF.

The CDR3 spells CASKYRATSNEKLFF. The CDR3 nucleotides are TGTGCCAGCAAATACAGGGCTACCTCTAATGAAAAACTGTTTTTT. The gene calls are TRBV6-1 and TRBJ1-4, with D possibly being TRBD1 (6 bases). The length of the CDR3 is 15 residues. V shed 7 bases and J shed 3 bases, with 15 bases lying between them. CDR1 and CDR2 (germline): MNHNS, SASEGT.

This clonotype was counted at least ten times. The gene calls are TRBV30 and TRBJ1-5; D call uncertain. Trimming took 0 bases from V and 7 from J, leaving 10 bases between them. The CDR3 covers 13 residues. Germline CDR1 and CDR2: GTSNPN and SVGIG (reference sequence). The CDR3 loop reads CAWSVGVRQPQHF. The CDR3 DNA is TGTGCCTGGAGTGTCGGGGTGCGACAGCCCCAGCATTTT.

This clonotype appeared many times. The chain links TRBV3-1 to TRBJ1-1; D is ambiguous. Trimming took 7 bases from V and 7 from J, leaving 16 bases between them. Germline-derived CDR1 and CDR2 are LGHDT and YNNKEL (reference sequence). This CDR3 is 13 amino acids long. As DNA, the CDR3 is TGTGCCAGCACCCGCGGCGGGAAATTTGAAGCTTTCTTT. The encoded protein is CASTRGGKFEAFF.

Only one count was recorded for this clonotype. V is TRBV24-1 and J is TRBJ2-2; D gene uncertain. This CDR3 has 15 amino acids. CDR1 KGHDR and CDR2 SFDVKD come from the germline V gene. Deletions cut 4 bases from V and 3 bases from J, with 11 bases between. CDR3 sequence: CATSDPRRDTGELFF. CDR3 coding DNA: TGTGCCACCAGTGACCCCCGACGAGACACCGGGGAGCTGTTTTTT.

Only a few counts were recorded for this clonotype. The chain uses TRBV27 and TRBJ1-2; 7 positions agree with TRBD1. In germline, CDR1 is MNHEY, CDR2 SMNVEV (reference sequence). This CDR3 is 16 amino acids long. V lost 4 bases to trimming and J lost 5 bases; unmatched junction nucleotides: 13. The CDR3 is CASSSTPAGQSYGYTF. CDR3 DNA: TGTGCCAGCAGTTCGACCCCCGCGGGACAGTCGTATGGCTACACCTTC.

This clonotype showed up many times. J is TRBJ2-3 and V is TRBV10-2; 13 bases line up with TRBD2. CDR1 WSHSY and CDR2 SAAADI come from the germline V gene. V shed 3 bases, J shed 2 bases, and the junction held 5 bases outside the gene matches. This CDR3 region has 17 residues. The CDR3 is CASSELAGGRPTDTQYF. Here the CDR3 DNA reads TGCGCCAGCAGTGAACTAGCGGGGGGGCGGCCCACAGATACGCAGTATTTT.

The chain couples TRBV4-1 to TRBJ2-2; D perhaps matches TRBD1 (6 bases). The germline V gene has CDR1 MGHRA and CDR2 YSYEKL. V lost 3 bases and J 1 base, leaving 9 bases between the germline ends. This CDR3 region has 15 residues. For the CDR3, the DNA is TGCGCCAGCAGCCATGGGACACAGAACACCGGGGAGCTGTTTTTT. This gives the protein CASSHGTQNTGELFF.

This clonotype was counted between two and nine times. The chain has TRBV5-5 and TRBJ1-2; D unclear. This CDR3 has 14 amino acids. V lost 3 bases and J lost 2, with 11 bases in between. In germline, CDR1 is SGHKS, CDR2 YYEKEE (reference sequence). CDR3 bases: TGTGCCAGCAGCTCCGGACCGATAAACTATGGCTACACCTTC. Its protein product is CASSSGPINYGYTF.

In this sample, this clonotype turned up many times. The rearrangement links TRBV2 to TRBJ1-5; D might be TRBD1 (5 bases). This CDR3 comprises 14 residues. The ends were cut back, 5 bases at V and 3 bases at J, with 11 bases in the middle. Looked up from germline, CDR1 is SNHLY and CDR2 is FYNNEI. DNA for the CDR3: TGTGCCAGCAGTCGGGACGGTACCAATCAGCCCCAGCATTTT. Amino acids: CASSRDGTNQPQHF.

This clonotype appeared many times. This sequence joins TRBV5-1 and TRBJ2-7; TRBD2 agrees at 11 bases. Per germline, CDR1 SGHRS and CDR2 YFSETQ. V lost 1 base, J lost 4 bases, and 4 bases stayed unmatched. The CDR3 runs 15 residues. In nucleotides, the CDR3 is TGCGCCAGCAGCTTGACTAGCGGGAGTCTATACGAGCAGTACTTC. Translated: CASSLTSGSLYEQYF.

The chain couples TRBV12-3 or TRBV12-4 to TRBJ1-1; D call uncertain. The V end was cut by 5 bases, the J end by 4 bases, with 8 bases between. This CDR3 spans 12 amino acids. The CDR3 here is CASSIEITEAFF. The DNA for the CDR3 is TGTGCCAGCAGTATCGAGATCACTGAAGCTTTCTTT.

This clonotype was seen more than once but under ten times. The rearrangement joins TRBV6-1 to TRBJ2-7; 7 bases line up with TRBD2. From germline, CDR1 is MNHNS and CDR2 SASEGT. This CDR3 comprises 14 residues. The junction had 7 bases not matched to a gene; V was cut back by 6 bases and J by 2 bases. The CDR3 DNA follows: TGTGCCAGCAGCCGGGGGGAGGGCACCTACGAGCAGTACTTC. Translation gives CASSRGEGTYEQYF.

The J gene is TRBJ1-2, the V gene TRBV7-9; a possible D gene is TRBD1 (5 bases). The CDR3 contains 17 residues. V dropped 1 base and J dropped 1 base, with 16 bases sitting between them. Looked up from germline, CDR1 is SEHNR and CDR2 is FQNEAQ (reference sequence). This CDR3 reads CASSLGSATGVNYGYTF. CDR3 DNA sequence: TGTGCCAGCAGCTTAGGTAGTGCAACAGGTGTTAACTATGGCTACACCTTC.